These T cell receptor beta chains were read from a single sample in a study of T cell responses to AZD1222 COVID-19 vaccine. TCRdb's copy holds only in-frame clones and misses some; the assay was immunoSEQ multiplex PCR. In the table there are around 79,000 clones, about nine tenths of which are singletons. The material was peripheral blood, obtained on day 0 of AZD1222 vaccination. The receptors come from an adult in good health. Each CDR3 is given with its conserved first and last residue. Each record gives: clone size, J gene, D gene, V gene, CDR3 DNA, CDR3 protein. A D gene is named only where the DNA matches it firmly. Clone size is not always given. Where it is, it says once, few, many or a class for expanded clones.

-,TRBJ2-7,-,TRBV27,TGTGCCAGCAGTTTATCATCCCACGCGGCCAACGAGCAGTACTTC,CASSLSSHAANEQYF
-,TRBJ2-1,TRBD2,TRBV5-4,TGTGCCAGCAGCTCACGGACTAGCGGGGGGCGAAACAATGAGCAGTTCTTC,CASSSRTSGGRNNEQFF
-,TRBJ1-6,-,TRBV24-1,TGTGCCACCAGGTTTGTGGCTTTAGGGAATTCACCCCTCCACTTT,CATRFVALGNSPLHF
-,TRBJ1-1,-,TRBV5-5,TGTGCCAGCAGCTTGGATTACCGGAACACTGAAGCTTTCTTT,CASSLDYRNTEAFF
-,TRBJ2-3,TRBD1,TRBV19,TGTGCCAGTAGTGGCCGGACAGGGGTAGATCAAGATACGCAGTATTTT,CASSGRTGVDQDTQYF
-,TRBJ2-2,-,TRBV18,TGTGCCAGCTCACCTTTACCTGCGAACACCGGGGAGCTGTTTTTT,CASSPLPANTGELFF
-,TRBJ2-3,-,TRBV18,TGTGCCAGCTCACCGGAAGGGGCCGGTACGCAGTATTTT,CASSPEGAGTQYF
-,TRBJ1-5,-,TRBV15,TGTGCCACCAGCAGCGACGGGAGGGTTCAGCCCCAGCATTTT,CATSSDGRVQPQHF
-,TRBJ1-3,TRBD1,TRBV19,TGTGCCAGTAGTATCGGGACAGGGGAAAACACCATATATTTT,CASSIGTGENTIYF
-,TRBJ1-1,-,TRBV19,TGTGCCAGTACCTCGTGGAGGGAGGGGAACACTGAAGCTTTCTTT,CASTSWREGNTEAFF
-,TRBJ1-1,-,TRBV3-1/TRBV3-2,TGTGCCAGCAGCCAAGATCGGGTAGTGGGAGCTTTCTTT,CASSQDRVVGAFF
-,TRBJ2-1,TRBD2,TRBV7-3,TGTGCCAGCAGCCCCAGCGTTAGCGGGAGGCCCTACAATGAGCAGTTCTTC,CASSPSVSGRPYNEQFF
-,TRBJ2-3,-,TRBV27,TGTGCCAGCAGTTTCTCCGGAGGGGATAGCACAGATACGCAGTATTTT,CASSFSGGDSTDTQYF
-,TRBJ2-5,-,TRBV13,TGTGCCAGCAGCTTATACCCTCAATTGGGGACCCAGTACTTC,CASSLYPQLGTQYF
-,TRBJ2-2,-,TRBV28,TGTGCCAGCAGTATTGGGTCGCCCGGTGGCGGGGAGCTGTTTTTT,CASSIGSPGGGELFF
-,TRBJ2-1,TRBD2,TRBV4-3,TGCGCCAGCAGCCAAGATCTTAGCGGGGGGGCGATTTTTAATGAGCAGTTCTTC,CASSQDLSGGAIFNEQFF
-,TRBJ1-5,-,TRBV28,TGTGCCAGCAGTTCGTGGGCAGGGGCCAGCAATCAGCCCCAGCATTTT,CASSSWAGASNQPQHF
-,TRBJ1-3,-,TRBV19,TGTGCCAGTACCATGTCAGGGGACTTCTCTGGAAACACCATATATTTT,CASTMSGDFSGNTIYF
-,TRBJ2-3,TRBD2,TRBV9,TGTGCCAGCAGCGTAGGGACTAGCTGGGTAGATACGCAGTATTTT,CASSVGTSWVDTQYF
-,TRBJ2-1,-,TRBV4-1,TGCGCCAGCAGCCAAGATTTTGTTCCGGCGGGTTGGTTGTTCTTC,CASSQDFVPAGWLFF
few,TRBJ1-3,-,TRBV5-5,TGTGCCAGCACAGCCGGGGGGCCCCGAAGAAACACCATATATTTT,CASTAGGPRRNTIYF
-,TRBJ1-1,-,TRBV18,TGTGCCAGCTCAGCACAGGAAGGTGAAGCTTTCTTT,CASSAQEGEAFF
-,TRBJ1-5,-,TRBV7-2,TGTGCCAGCAGCTTAGATGGGGGGGGGAAGCCCCAGCATTTT,CASSLDGGGKPQHF